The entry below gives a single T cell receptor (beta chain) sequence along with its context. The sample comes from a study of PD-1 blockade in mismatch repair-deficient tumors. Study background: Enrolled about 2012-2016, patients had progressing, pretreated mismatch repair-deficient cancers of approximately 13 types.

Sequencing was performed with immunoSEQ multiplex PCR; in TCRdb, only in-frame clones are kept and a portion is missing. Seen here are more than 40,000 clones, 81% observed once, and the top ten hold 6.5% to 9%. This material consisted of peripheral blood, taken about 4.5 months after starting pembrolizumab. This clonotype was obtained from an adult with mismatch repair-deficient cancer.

The CDR3 DNA reads TGTGCCAGCAGCTTGCGGCGACTCTTCAATGAGCAGTTCTTC. It is translated as CASSLRRLFNEQFF. V is TRBV5-6 and J is TRBJ2-1; no definite D call. Germline V CDR1 and CDR2: SGHDT, YYEEEE. The CDR3 sequence is 14 residues long. Trimming took 1 base from V and 6 from J, leaving 11 bases between them.